Listed here is a single TCR beta chain. The antigen remains undetermined. Primers: 60 Vbeta forward and 13 Jbeta reverse. The repertoire was sequenced with immunoSEQ multiplex PCR; TCRdb's copy has only in-frame clones and lacks some. This sample yields about 99,000 clones, of which about 80% are seen a single time; more than 2.5% belongs to the top ten. The data were obtained in a study of cytomegalovirus exposure and HLA in healthy donors. For the study at large: Among 150 million to 200 million T cells, an earlier analysis found 90 million to 130 million unique TCR beta sequences. Study-wide results and limits: The CMV antigen specificity of three CMV-associated chains was confirmed through in vitro analysis.

Germline loops: CDR1 SGHAT, CDR2 FQNNGV. CDR3 length: 15 residues. Trimming took 1 base from V and 7 from J, leaving 16 bases between them. This chain joins TRBV11-2 and TRBJ1-1; tentatively, D is TRBD1 (6 bases). The receptor comes from a male donor in good health and CMV-seropositive. Sequenced input: PBMCs. CDR3 amino acids: CASSLATGRAGEAFF. The CDR3 coding sequence is TGTGCCAGCAGCTTAGCCACAGGGAGGGCTGGTGAAGCTTTCTTT.